The 8 T cell receptor beta chains reported below all come from one sample, sequenced in a study of shared clonotypes between healthy human individuals. The method was immunoSEQ multiplex PCR; TCRdb's version includes in-frame clones alone and lacks a portion of them. The sample records nearly 1 million clones, about 80% being singletons. Sequencing was performed on memory CD4+ T cells sorted from blood. Subset indicated: CD45RA-negative fraction. These receptors all come from a man in his late teens or twenties in good health.

The chain is built from TRBV5-1 and TRBJ1-3; unclear D gene. CDR1 SGHRS and CDR2 YFSETQ come from the germline V gene. There are 14 residues in the CDR3. V shed 4 bases and J shed 0 bases, with 8 bases lying between them. CDR3 amino acids: CASSEGPSGNTIYF. DNA of the CDR3: TGCGCCAGCAGCGAGGGCCCCTCTGGAAACACCATATATTTT.

CDR3: CASSGGTGFSYGYTF. Here the CDR3 DNA reads TGCGCCAGCAGCGGGGGGACAGGGTTCAGCTATGGCTACACCTTC. The chain has TRBV4-3 and TRBJ1-2; TRBD1 agrees at 9 bases. V gave up 5 bases and J gave up 4 bases; unmatched junction bases: 8. This CDR3 has 15 amino acids. Germline assignment: CDR1 LGHNA and CDR2 YSLEER.

This clone was counted once. The chain's CDR3 is CASNPTRGYNQPQHF. The CDR3 nucleotides are TGTGCCAGCAACCCAACGAGGGGATACAATCAGCCCCAGCATTTT. The V call is TRBV6-5, the J call TRBJ1-5, with D possibly matching TRBD1 (5 bases). Trimming left V 7 bases short and J 3 bases short, with 16 bases between. From germline, CDR1 is MNHEY and CDR2 SVGAGI. CDR3 size: 15 residues.

Here the CDR3 DNA reads TGTGCCAGCAGCCTCTCGAGACAACAAGAGACCCAGTACTTC. It is translated as CASSLSRQQETQYF. V gene TRBV5-4 combines with J gene TRBJ2-5; D ambiguous. Germline loops: CDR1 SGHNT, CDR2 YYREEE (reference sequence). This CDR3 region has 14 residues. V lost 4 bases and J lost 2, with 12 bases in between.

This clone was observed a handful of times. The chain joins TRBV14 to TRBJ2-1; 8 bases line up with TRBD1. Trimming at V came to 4 bases and at J to 4 bases, leaving 6 bases not matched to a gene. This CDR3 has 15 amino acids. In germline, CDR1 is SGHDN, CDR2 FVKESK. The CDR3 bases are TGTGCCAGCAGCCCAAGGACAGGGAGATACAATGAGCAGTTCTTC. Encoded protein: CASSPRTGRYNEQFF.

The chain recombines TRBV11-3 with TRBJ1-6; the D gene is possibly TRBD1 (6 bases). This CDR3 has 19 amino acids. V was cut by 4 bases and J by 12 bases, with 31 bases left in between. Germline CDR1 and CDR2: SGHNT and YENEEA. CDR3: CASSSISEEGDRPFLPLHF. CDR3 nucleotides: TGTGCCAGCAGCTCGATTTCAGAGGAGGGCGACAGGCCCTTTTTACCCCTCCACTTT.

The gene calls are TRBV2 and TRBJ2-1; 8 bases match TRBD2. Looked up from germline, CDR1 is SNHLY and CDR2 is FYNNEI. CDR3 length: 14 residues. With 8 bases clipped from V and 0 bases from J, the junction kept 3 bases outside the gene matches. CDR3 region: CASEGTSSYNEQFF. The CDR3 DNA is TGTGCCAGCGAAGGGACTAGCTCCTACAATGAGCAGTTCTTC.

In its sample, this clone was seen a few times. The chain has TRBV5-6 and TRBJ2-7; weak D call: TRBD2 (6 bases). The germline gives CDR1 SGHDT, CDR2 YYEEEE. Trimming left V 3 bases short and J 9 bases short, with 13 bases between. The CDR3 spans 12 residues. The CDR3 sequence is CASSSRTEGQYF. The CDR3 nucleotides are TGTGCCAGCAGCTCCAGGACGGAGGGGCAGTACTTC.